The TCR beta chain described here comes from a study of blood T cell repertoires in COVID-19. Across the whole study: PBMCs, B-cell-depleted T cells, or T cells were the source of the cDNA or gDNA that made up the material.

Methods used by the authors: It was from reference gene primer amplification that nucleated cell counts were estimated. Only in-frame clones appear in the TCRdb table, and some are missing; sequencing was by immunoSEQ multiplex PCR. V, J and clone size derive from that table, while D and trimming were established from the DNA sequence. The sample includes under 300,000 clones, approximately 91% seen only once; the top ten take 2.3%. The CDR3 sequence is 14 residues long. The germline gives CDR1 SGHAT, CDR2 FQNNGV. The trim removed 5 bases at V and 4 bases at J, leaving 0 bases unmatched. The study recruited people aged about 18 to 89 years across approximately 23 US areas. Allocation to cohorts depended on clinical history reported by the participants.

J is TRBJ2-2 and V is TRBV11-2; TRBD1 agrees at 11 bases. Material: PBMCs or T cells enriched from blood (not recorded which). The receptor comes from a woman between 40 and 55 years old with acute COVID-19. CDR3 sequence: CASSGQGATGELFF. Here the CDR3 DNA reads TGTGCCAGCAGCGGACAGGGGGCCACCGGGGAGCTGTTTTTT.